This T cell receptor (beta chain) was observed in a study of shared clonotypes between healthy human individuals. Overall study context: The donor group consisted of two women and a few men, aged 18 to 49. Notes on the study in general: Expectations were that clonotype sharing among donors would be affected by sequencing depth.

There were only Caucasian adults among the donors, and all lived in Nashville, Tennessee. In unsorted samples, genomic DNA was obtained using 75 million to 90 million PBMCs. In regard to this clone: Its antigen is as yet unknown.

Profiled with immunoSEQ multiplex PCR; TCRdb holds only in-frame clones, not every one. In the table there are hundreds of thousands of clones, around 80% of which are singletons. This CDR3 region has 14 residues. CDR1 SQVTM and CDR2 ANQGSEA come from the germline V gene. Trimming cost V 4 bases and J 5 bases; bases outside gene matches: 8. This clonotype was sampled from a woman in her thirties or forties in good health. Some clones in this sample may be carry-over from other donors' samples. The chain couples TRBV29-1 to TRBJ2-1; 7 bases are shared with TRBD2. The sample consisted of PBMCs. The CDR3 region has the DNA TGCAGCGTTGGGCGTAGACTAGCCGACAATGAGCAGTTCTTC. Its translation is CSVGRRLADNEQFF.